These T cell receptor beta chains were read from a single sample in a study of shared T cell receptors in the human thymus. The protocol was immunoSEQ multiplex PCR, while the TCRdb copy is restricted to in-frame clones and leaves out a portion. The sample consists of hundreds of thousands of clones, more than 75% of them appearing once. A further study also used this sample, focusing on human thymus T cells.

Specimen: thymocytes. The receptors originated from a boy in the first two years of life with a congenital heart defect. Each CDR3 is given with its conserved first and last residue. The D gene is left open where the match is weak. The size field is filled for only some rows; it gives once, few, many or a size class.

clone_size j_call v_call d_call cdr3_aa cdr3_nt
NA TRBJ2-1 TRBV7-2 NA CASSLGAGGRRSYNEQFF TGTGCCAGCAGTTTAGGGGCTGGGGGGAGACGTTCCTACAATGAGCAGTTCTTC
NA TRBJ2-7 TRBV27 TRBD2 CASSFKGGKSFSYEQYF TGTGCCAGCAGTTTCAAGGGAGGGAAATCATTCTCCTACGAGCAGTACTTC
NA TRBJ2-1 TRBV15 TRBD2 CATSSEREPPHEQFF TGTGCCACCAGCAGCGAGCGGGAACCCCCCCATGAGCAGTTCTTC
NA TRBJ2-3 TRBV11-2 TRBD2 CASSWEREGGDTQYF TGTGCCAGCAGCTGGGAGCGGGAGGGGGGGGATACGCAGTATTTT
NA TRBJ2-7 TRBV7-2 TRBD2 CASSLPELAGVYEQYF TGTGCCAGCAGCTTACCGGAACTAGCGGGGGTCTACGAGCAGTACTTC
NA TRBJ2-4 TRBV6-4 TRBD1 CASSDGTGAAKNIQYF TGTGCCAGCAGCGATGGGACAGGGGCGGCCAAAAACATTCAGTACTTC
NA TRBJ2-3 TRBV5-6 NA CALRLAITDTQYF TGTGCCCTTAGGCTAGCGATCACAGATACGCAGTATTTT
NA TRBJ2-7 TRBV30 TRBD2 CAWSVREGSDEQYF TGTGCCTGGAGTGTACGGGAGGGGTCGGACGAGCAGTACTTC
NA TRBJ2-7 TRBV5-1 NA CASSLLSGHSSSYEQYF TGCGCCAGCAGCTTGCTCTCGGGACACTCAAGCTCCTACGAGCAGTACTTC
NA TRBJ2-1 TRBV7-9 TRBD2 CASSFVTGGLYNEQFF TGTGCCAGCAGCTTCGTAACGGGAGGGTTGTACAATGAGCAGTTCTTC
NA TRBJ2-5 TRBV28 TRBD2 CASSSGTSGLAQYF TGTGCCAGCAGCTCCGGGACTAGCGGCTTGGCCCAGTACTTC
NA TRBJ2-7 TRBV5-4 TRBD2 CASSLGTSGMGEQYF TGTGCCAGCAGTTTGGGGACTAGCGGGATGGGCGAGCAGTACTTC
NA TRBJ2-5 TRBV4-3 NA CASSQELDNNQETQYF TGCGCCAGCAGCCAAGAGTTGGACAACAACCAAGAGACCCAGTACTTC
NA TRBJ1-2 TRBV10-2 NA CASSGQYHYGYTF TGCGCCAGCAGTGGACAGTACCACTATGGCTACACCTTC
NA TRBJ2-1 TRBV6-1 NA CASRRLDSPYNEQFF TGTGCCAGCAGAAGGTTGGACTCACCCTACAATGAGCAGTTCTTC
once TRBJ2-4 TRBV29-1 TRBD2 CSVEDRGRAAGVKNIQYF TGCAGCGTTGAAGATCGGGGTCGTGCGGCGGGAGTCAAAAACATTCAGTACTTC
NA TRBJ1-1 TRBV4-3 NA CASSQSREGNTEAFF TGCGCCAGCAGCCAATCCAGGGAGGGGAACACTGAAGCTTTCTTT
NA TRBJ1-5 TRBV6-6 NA CASSTEVSNSNQPQHF TGTGCCAGCAGCACGGAGGTCAGCAATAGCAATCAGCCCCAGCATTTT
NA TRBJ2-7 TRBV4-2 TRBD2 CASSQPNSGSPYEQYF TGTGCCAGCAGCCAGCCAAATAGCGGGAGCCCCTACGAGCAGTACTTC
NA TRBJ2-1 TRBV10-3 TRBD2 CAIRDLAGGQGEQFF TGTGCCATCAGAGACCTAGCGGGAGGGCAGGGTGAGCAGTTCTTC
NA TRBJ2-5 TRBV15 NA CATSRGGSEETQYF TGTGCCACCAGCAGAGGGGGTAGCGAAGAGACCCAGTACTTC
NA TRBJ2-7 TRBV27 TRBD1 CASSAPGTGGNWSSYEQYF TGTGCCAGCAGTGCCCCCGGGACAGGGGGTAATTGGAGCTCCTACGAGCAGTACTTC
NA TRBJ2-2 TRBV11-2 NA CASSYPTAGENTGELFF TGTGCCAGCAGCTACCCTACAGCGGGTGAGAACACCGGGGAGCTGTTTTTT
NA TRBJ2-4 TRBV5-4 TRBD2 CASSLKTSGDQYF TGTGCCAGCAGCTTGAAGACTAGCGGGGACCAGTACTTC
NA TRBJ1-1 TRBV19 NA CASSPLGLATEAFF TGTGCCAGTAGTCCCTTGGGCCTGGCAACTGAAGCTTTCTTT
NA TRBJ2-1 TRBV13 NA CASSSPSGYNEQFF TGTGCCAGCAGCTCCCCCTCAGGGTACAATGAGCAGTTCTTC
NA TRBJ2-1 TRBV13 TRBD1 CASSRGQGGNEQFF TGTGCCAGTTCCCGGGGACAGGGGGGAAATGAGCAGTTCTTC
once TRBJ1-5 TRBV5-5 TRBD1 CASSLPDWDSRNQPQHF TGTGCCAGCAGCTTACCTGATTGGGACAGCCGCAATCAGCCCCAGCATTTT
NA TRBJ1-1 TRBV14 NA CASRRVETEAFF TGTGCCAGCAGGCGCGTAGAAACCGAAGCTTTCTTT
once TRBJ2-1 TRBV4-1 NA CASSPGHRDLPSNEQFF TGCGCCAGCAGCCCAGGGCACCGGGACTTGCCCTCCAATGAGCAGTTCTTC
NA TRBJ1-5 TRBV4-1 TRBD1 CASSQEGRDRVGNSNQPQHF TGCGCCAGCAGCCAAGAAGGGAGGGACAGGGTTGGGAATAGCAATCAGCCCCAGCATTTT
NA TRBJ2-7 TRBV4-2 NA CASSQDLLLAHEQYF TGTGCCAGCAGCCAAGATCTCTTACTAGCCCACGAGCAGTACTTC
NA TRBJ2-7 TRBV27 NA CASSGIRRGITYEQYF TGTGCCAGCAGCGGCATTCGACGGGGAATCACCTACGAGCAGTACTTC
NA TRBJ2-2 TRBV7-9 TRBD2 CASSTTKTSGNTGELFF TGTGCCAGCAGCACTACCAAGACTAGCGGTAACACCGGGGAGCTGTTTTTT
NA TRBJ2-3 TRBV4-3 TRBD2 CASSQGLAGPDTQYF TGCGCCAGCAGCCAGGGACTAGCGGGACCAGATACGCAGTATTTT
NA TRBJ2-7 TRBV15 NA CATSRDSGTLLYEQYF TGTGCCACCAGCAGAGATTCCGGGACTTTACTTTACGAGCAGTACTTC
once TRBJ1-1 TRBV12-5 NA CASGLGSGNTPRTEAFF TGTGCTAGTGGTTTGGGTTCAGGGAATACTCCTAGGACTGAAGCTTTCTTT
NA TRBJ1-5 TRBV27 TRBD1 CASSLAGGASNQPQHF TGTGCCAGCAGTTTGGCAGGGGGCGCGAGCAATCAGCCCCAGCATTTT
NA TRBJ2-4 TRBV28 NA CASSSLPGAKNIQYF TGTGCCAGCAGTTCCCTTCCGGGAGCCAAAAACATTCAGTACTTC
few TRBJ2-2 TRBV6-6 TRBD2 CASSPGTKRPTGELFF TGTGCCAGCAGTCCCGGGACTAAACGGCCCACCGGGGAGCTGTTTTTT
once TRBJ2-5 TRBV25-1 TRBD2 CASSEAQREGLQETQYF TGTGCCAGCAGTGAAGCTCAGCGGGAGGGCCTCCAAGAGACCCAGTACTTC
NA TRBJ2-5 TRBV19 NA CASSIDHRLETQYF TGTGCCAGTAGTATAGATCACAGATTGGAGACCCAGTACTTC
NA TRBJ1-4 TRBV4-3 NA CASSQEGRENEKLFF TGCGCCAGCAGCCAAGAGGGACGGGAGAATGAAAAACTGTTTTTT
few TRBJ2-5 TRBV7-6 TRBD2 CASSIGTSGRGEQYF TGTGCCAGCAGCATCGGGACTAGCGGGAGGGGGGAGCAGTACTTC
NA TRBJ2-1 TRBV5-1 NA CASSQTSNEQFF TGCGCCAGCAGCCAGACTAGCAATGAGCAGTTCTTC
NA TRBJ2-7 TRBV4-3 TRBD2 CASSQRPGLVSYEQYF TGCGCCAGCAGCCAACGCCCCGGACTAGTCTCCTACGAGCAGTACTTC
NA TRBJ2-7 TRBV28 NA CASFGRASSYEQYF TGTGCCAGCTTTGGCAGGGCAAGCTCCTACGAGCAGTACTTC
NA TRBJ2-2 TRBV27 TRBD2 CASRAGLAGAGNTGELFF TGTGCCAGCAGGGCCGGACTAGCGGGAGCGGGGAACACCGGGGAGCTGTTTTTT
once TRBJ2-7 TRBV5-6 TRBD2 CASSLPGLAYEQYF TGTGCCAGCAGCTTGCCAGGACTAGCCTACGAGCAGTACTTC
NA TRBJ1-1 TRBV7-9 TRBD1 CASSKTGFPEAFF TGTGCCAGCAGCAAGACAGGGTTCCCTGAAGCTTTCTTT
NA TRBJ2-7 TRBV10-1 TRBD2 CASSESTGAGREESWISYEQYF TGCGCCAGCAGTGAAAGTACGGGGGCCGGGCGGGAGGAATCCTGGATATCCTACGAGCAGTACTTC
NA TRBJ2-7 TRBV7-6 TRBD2 CASSLGTSGSQGLYEQYF TGTGCCAGCAGCCTAGGGACTAGCGGGAGCCAGGGCCTGTACGAGCAGTACTTC
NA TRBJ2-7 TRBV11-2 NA CASSPREGWKYF TGTGCCAGCAGCCCCAGGGAAGGGTGGAAGTACTTC
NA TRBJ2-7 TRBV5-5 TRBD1 CASSPPGQASQYF TGTGCCAGCAGTCCCCCGGGACAGGCATCGCAGTACTTC
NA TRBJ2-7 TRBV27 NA CASRSAARDTTYEQYF TGTGCCAGCAGATCGGCAGCCAGGGACACAACTTACGAGCAGTACTTC
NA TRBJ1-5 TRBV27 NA CASSPRYALTSNQPQHF TGTGCCAGCAGTCCTCGTTATGCGTTAACTAGCAATCAGCCCCAGCATTTT
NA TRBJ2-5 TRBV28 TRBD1 CASSLLRGTARGETQYF TGTGCCAGCAGTTTATTGAGGGGGACAGCAAGAGGAGAGACCCAGTACTTC